The 24 T cell receptor beta chains in this list originate from one sample, sequenced in a study of spatial heterogeneity in lung cancer. As for time point: sample taken at primary tumor resection. Unsorted whole RNA from tumor, nontumor lung or frozen PBMC underwent sequencing. MiXCR, applied by TCRdb to the 5' RACE reads, yields one record per CDR3 protein. The data contain approximately 11,000 distinct CDR3 sequences, roughly 3.6% of them singletons. Here the sequenced sample was PBMCs, taken at surgery. The source of these receptors is a female donor with early-stage non-small cell lung cancer.

This clonotype was recorded many times. Because the library targeted alpha chains, this beta chain is an off-target read whose size means little. CDR3 nucleotide sequence: TGTGCCAGCAGCGTAGAGGGGGGCTCCGGGGAGCTGTTTTTT. Amino acids: CASSVEGGSGELFF. This chain uses TRBV9 with TRBJ2-2; D is tentatively TRBD1 or TRBD2 (6 bases each). Looked up from germline, CDR1 is SGDLS and CDR2 is YYNGEE. V lost 0 bases and J lost 6, with 9 bases in between. This CDR3 spans 14 amino acids.

There are many counts of this clonotype. The library was built for alpha chains, so this beta chain is an off-target read and its size means little. The chain couples TRBV28 to TRBJ1-5; 7 bases are shared with TRBD1. The CDR3 contains 14 residues. V gave up 4 bases and J gave up 2 bases; unmatched junction bases: 2. Germline CDR1 and CDR2: MDHEN and SYDVKM. The CDR3 is CASSWGTGNQPQHF. The CDR3 nucleotides are TGTGCCAGCAGTTGGGGGACAGGCAATCAGCCCCAGCATTTT.

This clonotype was seen a few times. As an off-target read in a library built for alpha chains, this beta chain has a frequency of little significance. This chain connects TRBV10-3 to TRBJ2-1; TRBD2 matches 7 bases. The CDR3 length is 14 residues. The ends lost 9 bases at V and 2 bases at J; junction bases unmatched: 7. The germline V gene has CDR1 ENHRY and CDR2 SYGVKD. CDR3 DNA sequence: TGTGCCATGGGGAGGGGCAGCACCTACAATGAGCAGTTCTTC. Translation: CAMGRGSTYNEQFF.

This clonotype was seen ten or more times. Since the library was made to target alpha chains, this beta chain is a stray read and its abundance is not meaningful. The chain has TRBV12-3 or TRBV12-4 and TRBJ2-5; D possibly corresponds to TRBD2 (5 bases). V lost 3 bases and J lost 1, with 12 bases in between. This CDR3 has 15 amino acids. CDR3 in amino acids: CASSFASGFQETQYF. The CDR3 coding sequence is TGTGCCAGCAGTTTCGCGTCGGGGTTCCAAGAGACCCAGTACTTC.

This clonotype appeared many times. This beta chain is off target for a library built for alpha chains, so its abundance means little. The V call is TRBV2, the J call TRBJ2-3; no firm D call. V was trimmed by 6 bases and J by 4 bases, leaving 11 bases between them. Germline CDR1 reads SNHLY; CDR2 reads FYNNEI. The CDR3 length is 13 residues. This CDR3 reads CASSWVSADTQYF. The CDR3, as DNA: TGTGCCAGCAGCTGGGTTTCAGCAGATACGCAGTATTTT.

This clonotype has ten or more counts. This beta chain was picked up by a library intended for alpha chains and is off target, so its count carries little meaning. This chain connects TRBV11-2 to TRBJ2-1; D ambiguous. Trimming left V 8 bases short and J 7 bases short, with 12 bases between. CDR3 size: 12 residues. Germline CDR1 is SGHAT and CDR2 is FQNNGV. The CDR3 DNA sequence: TGTGCCAGCGGAGCCTTGGGGAATGAGCAGTTCTTC. Amino acid sequence: CASGALGNEQFF.

This clonotype was detected a few times. A much larger clone sits a single nucleotide away, making a read error possible. As an off-target read in a library built for alpha chains, this beta chain has a frequency of little significance. The chain carries TRBV7-9 and TRBJ2-1; D might be TRBD2 (5 bases). This CDR3 is built from 13 residues. V lost 4 bases, J lost 6 bases, and 10 bases lay in between. The germline CDR1 and CDR2 sequences are SEHNR and FQNEAQ (reference sequence). In DNA, the CDR3 is TGTGCCAGCAGCTCCGGGATATGCAATGAGCAGTTCTTC. It encodes CASSSGICNEQFF.

This clonotype was seen repeatedly, ten times or more. Because the library targeted alpha chains, this beta chain is an off-target read whose size means little. The chain carries TRBV7-3 and TRBJ2-2; a weak D match, TRBD1 (6 bases). The CDR3 loop spans 14 amino acids. Looked up from germline, CDR1 is SGHTA and CDR2 is FQGTGA. V shed 5 bases and J shed 1 base, with 8 bases lying between them. CDR3 bases: TGTGCCAGCAGCGAGACAGGGAACACCGGGGAGCTGTTTTTT. It yields the protein CASSETGNTGELFF.

Ten or more counts support this clonotype. Sequence at one end of the junction differs from germline and may be a read error. This beta chain came through as a stray read in a library set up for alpha chains, and its size says little. This chain uses TRBV29-1 with TRBJ1-1, with D maybe TRBD1 (5 bases). The CDR3 covers 11 residues. Germline CDR1 reads SQVTM; CDR2 reads ANQGSEA. The CDR3 reads CSAQRQTGAFF. Here the CDR3 DNA reads TGCAGCGCCCAGCGACAGACTGGAGCTTTCTTT.

With respect to this clonotype: In a library made to pick up alpha chains, this beta chain is a stray read with a size that means little. The chain is built from TRBV19 and TRBJ2-7; D may be TRBD2 (5 bases). V lost 3 bases and J lost 2, with 11 bases in between. This CDR3 comprises 14 residues. CDR1 is LNHDA and CDR2 is SQIVND in the germline V gene (reference sequence). In DNA form, the CDR3 reads TGTGCCAGTAGTATTGACGGGGTAACCTACGAGCAGTACTTC. Translated, it gives CASSIDGVTYEQYF.

Worth noting for this clonotype: Within a library made for alpha chains, this beta chain is off target, and its count is uninformative. V is TRBV19 and J is TRBJ1-2; perhaps TRBD1 as D (5 bases). Trimming removed 7 bases from V and 4 bases from J, with 25 bases in between. Germline loops: CDR1 LNHDA, CDR2 SQIVND (reference sequence). The CDR3 is 17 residues long. CDR3 protein: CASTAGGRAPYTYGYTF. CDR3 DNA: TGTGCCAGTACCGCTGGGGGACGAGCCCCTTATACCTATGGCTACACCTTC.

At least ten counts were recorded for this clonotype. This beta chain lies outside the target of a library built for alpha chains; its clone size means little. The J gene is TRBJ1-1, the V gene TRBV2, with 11 bases identical to TRBD1. From germline, CDR1 is SNHLY and CDR2 FYNNEI. The CDR3 runs to 14 residues. V lost 4 bases and J lost 5; bases outside the gene matches: 3. Here the CDR3 reads CASSGTGGITEAFF. CDR3 sequence (DNA): TGTGCCAGCAGTGGGACAGGGGGCATAACTGAAGCTTTCTTT.

Ten or more counts support this clonotype. For a library built for alpha chains, this beta chain is a stray read; little rests on its size. The genes are TRBV19 and TRBJ1-2; D ambiguous. V was shortened by 1 base and J by 8 bases, with 11 bases between the two germline ends. This CDR3 has 13 residues. Looked up from germline, CDR1 is LNHDA and CDR2 is SQIVND (reference sequence). For the CDR3, the DNA is TGTGCCAGTAGTATAGTGGGCATCCTCGGCTACACCTTC. The encoded protein is CASSIVGILGYTF.

This clonotype has a count of ten or more. A library prepared for alpha chains yielded this beta chain as an off-target read; its size is of little meaning. The rearrangement uses TRBV29-1 and TRBJ1-2, with 8 bases matching TRBD1. The CDR3 extends over 12 amino acids. In germline, CDR1 is SQVTM, CDR2 ANQGSEA. Trimming took 4 bases from V and 3 from J; bases not matched to a gene: 1. Written as DNA, the CDR3 is TGCAGCGTTGGACAGGGGTACTATGGCTACACCTTC. Translating it yields CSVGQGYYGYTF.

This clonotype was counted many times. The junction does not match germline at one end; this may be a read error. With the library built for alpha chains, this beta chain is off target and its frequency is not meaningful. This chain connects TRBV5-5 to TRBJ1-1; no clear D. This CDR3 is 11 amino acids long. Looked up from germline, CDR1 is SGHKS and CDR2 is YYEKEE (reference sequence). CDR3 DNA: TGTGCCAGCAGCTTGAAGACTGAAGCTTTCTTT. It codes for CASSLKTEAFF.

This clonotype was detected ten times or more. Because this beta chain is a stray read in a library intended to capture alpha chains, its abundance should not be given much weight. The gene calls are TRBV20-1 and TRBJ2-7; TRBD1 or TRBD2 may be the D gene (7 bases each). The V and J ends lost 4 bases and 0 bases respectively, with 16 bases between them. Germline V gives CDR1 DFQATT, CDR2 SNEGSKA (reference sequence). The CDR3 extends over 15 amino acids. The CDR3 spells CSAKGGGRSSYEQYF. The CDR3 coding sequence is TGCAGTGCTAAGGGAGGGGGCCGTAGCTCCTACGAGCAGTACTTC.

Concerning this clonotype: The library was prepared for alpha chains; this beta chain is a stray read, so its frequency means little. This chain joins TRBV6-5 and TRBJ2-7; 7 bases fit TRBD2. The trim removed 6 bases at V and 3 bases at J, leaving 11 bases unmatched. The CDR3 covers 15 residues. Germline V gives CDR1 MNHEY, CDR2 SVGAGI. The chain's CDR3 is CASSPGLAELYEQYF. The CDR3 coding sequence is TGTGCCAGCAGCCCCGGGCTAGCGGAACTCTACGAGCAGTACTTC.

This clonotype was seen a few times. This beta chain turned up in a library designed for alpha chains; as an off-target read, its abundance says little. The CDR3 sequence: CASSLKRDYSDTQYF. Here the CDR3 DNA reads TGTGCCAGCAGCTTGAAACGGGACTATTCAGATACGCAGTATTTT. The gene calls are TRBV11-2 and TRBJ2-3; 7 bases line up with TRBD2. The CDR3 covers 15 residues. V trimming: 3 bases; J trimming: 4 bases; junction bases outside the gene matches: 7. CDR1 and CDR2 (germline): SGHAT, FQNNGV. The full variable domain, its missing parts supplied by reference TRBV11-2 and TRBJ2-3, is EAGVAQSPRYKIIEKRQSVAFWCNPISGHATLYWYQQILGQGPKLLIQFQNNGVVDDSQLPKDRFSAERLKGVDSTLKIQPAKLEDSAVYLCASSLKRDYSDTQYFGPGTRLTVL.

Comment on this clonotype: As an off-target read in a library built for alpha chains, this beta chain has a frequency of little significance. The CDR3 region has the DNA TGTGCCAGCAGTCCCCGCGGTCTAAAGAGGACTAGCGGGAGCGAGCAGTACTTC. Protein sequence: CASSPRGLKRTSGSEQYF. V usage is TRBV28 and J usage is TRBJ2-7; 13 bases line up with TRBD2. CDR1 MDHEN and CDR2 SYDVKM come from the germline V gene. The ends lost 5 bases at V and 6 bases at J; junction bases unmatched: 16. The CDR3 loop spans 18 amino acids. The full variable domain, rest sourced from reference TRBV28 and TRBJ2-7, is DVKVTQSSRYLVKRTGEKVFLECVQDMDHENMFWYRQDPGLGLRLIYFSYDVKMKEKGDIPEGYSVSREKKERFSLILESASTNQTSMYLCASSPRGLKRTSGSEQYFGPGTRLTVT.

This clonotype was found many times. A library prepared for alpha chains yielded this beta chain as an off-target read; its size is of little meaning. The V call is TRBV4-2, the J call TRBJ2-1; TRBD2 might be the D (6 bases). The germline CDR1 and CDR2 sequences are LGHNA and YNFKEQ. The length of the CDR3 is 18 residues. With 0 bases removed from V and 2 bases from J, the gap between germline ends came to 17 bases. The CDR3 nucleotides are TGTGCCAGCAGCCAAGATTCCAGCGGGCCGTCGACCTACAATGAGCAGTTCTTC. Amino acids: CASSQDSSGPSTYNEQFF.

This clonotype was recorded many times. This beta chain is an unintended read in a library built for alpha chains; its size means little. The rearrangement joins TRBV7-2 to TRBJ2-2, with TRBD2 identical over 12 bases. This CDR3 region has 15 residues. The V gene's germline CDR1 is SGHTA and CDR2 FQGNSA. The junction had 6 bases not matched to a gene; V was cut back by 6 bases and J by 7 bases. The CDR3 region is CASSRLAGVGGELFF. DNA of the CDR3: TGTGCCAGCAGTAGACTAGCGGGAGTCGGCGGGGAGCTGTTTTTT. Complete variable domain (other parts from reference TRBV7-2 and TRBJ2-2): GAGVSQSPSNKVTEKGKDVELRCDPISGHTALYWYRQSLGQGLEFLIYFQGNSAPDKSGLPSDRFSAERTGGSVSTLTIQRTQQEDSAVYLCASSRLAGVGGELFFGEGSRLTVL.

Relative to its sample, this clonotype is medium-sized. Found in a library prepared for alpha chains, this beta chain is an off-target read, and its abundance has little meaning. This chain connects TRBV7-2 to TRBJ1-5; a weak D match, TRBD1 (6 bases). The CDR3 is made up of 14 amino acids. V was trimmed by 8 bases and J by 6 bases, leaving 17 bases between them. Germline CDR1 reads SGHTA; CDR2 reads FQGNSA. CDR3 DNA: TGTGCCAGCTCCAGGCAGGGGTACGGTCAGCCCCAGCATTTT. This gives the protein CASSRQGYGQPQHF.

Many counts were recorded for this clonotype. This beta chain slipped into a library made for alpha chains as a stray read, so its size is not meaningful. The chain uses TRBV9 and TRBJ2-2; 11 bases align to TRBD2. Germline CDR1 reads SGDLS; CDR2 reads YYNGEE. The CDR3 is 17 residues long. Trimming at V came to 3 bases and at J to 3 bases, leaving 7 bases not matched to a gene. The chain's CDR3 is CASSALAGGQYTGELFF. As DNA, the CDR3 is TGTGCCAGCAGCGCCTTAGCGGGAGGGCAGTACACCGGGGAGCTGTTTTTT. Together with reference TRBV9 and TRBJ2-2, the CDR3 gives the full variable domain: DSGVTQTPKHLITATGQRVTLRCSPRSGDLSVYWYQQSLDQGLQFLIQYYNGEERAKGNILERFSAQQFPDLHSELNLSSLELGDSALYFCASSALAGGQYTGELFFGEGSRLTVL.

There are many counts of this clonotype. The library was built for alpha chains, so this beta chain is an off-target read and its size means little. The chain couples TRBV5-1 to TRBJ2-7, with 8 bases that match TRBD2. Germline CDR1 and CDR2: SGHRS and YFSETQ. J was trimmed by 4 bases and V by 0 bases; bases with no gene match: 6. CDR3 length: 15 residues. The CDR3 DNA follows: TGCGCCAGCAGCTTGGCCCCGGGAGGGCAGTACGAGCAGTACTTC. It encodes CASSLAPGGQYEQYF.